This T cell receptor beta chain stems from a study of neurological immune-mediated disorders. This clonotype was picked up many times. TCRdb reanalysed the 5' RACE reads using MiXCR and keeps one entry per CDR3 protein. This table has more than 30,000 distinct CDR3 sequences, about 13% appearing once. In germline, CDR1 is MNHEY, CDR2 SVGAGI. V was trimmed by 3 bases and J by 2 bases, leaving 19 bases between them. The CDR3 extends over 17 amino acids. Time point indicated: longitudinal time-point 2. The chain recombines TRBV6-5 with TRBJ1-1; D uncertain. The source of this sequence is a woman aged 35 to 49 in good health. Material: PBMCs. In DNA form, the CDR3 reads TGTGCCAGCAGTTATTCAATCGTTTTACCGAGTAACACTGAAGCTTTCTTT. This gives the protein CASSYSIVLPSNTEAFF.